This T cell receptor beta chain is drawn from a study of molecular identifiers for immune sequencing clone quantification. This clonotype was seen at least ten times. TCRdb reprocessed the PCR reads with MiXCR, giving one entry per CDR3 protein. The sample lists about 320,000 distinct CDR3 sequences, over 20% occurring once. Trimming took off 3 bases at V and 6 bases at J, with 13 bases between the two ends. The CDR3 runs to 14 residues. The sequence came from a human donor in good health. Some libraries in this study had Jurkat cell RNA spiked in. The chain has TRBV12-3 or TRBV12-4 and TRBJ2-3; a possible D gene is TRBD2 (5 bases). Source material: naive CD8+ T cells from blood, with Jurkat cell RNA spiked in. The subset: FACS-sorted CD8+CD4-CCR7+CD45RA+ naive T cells. The CDR3 is CASSFTERDDTQYF. CDR3 in DNA: TGTGCCAGCAGTTTCACCGAGAGGGATGATACGCAGTATTTT.